This T cell receptor beta chain was obtained from a study of blood T cells in healthy people across ages. Alongside a J-beta primer mix, a sample-barcoded 5' primer served in a second PCR lasting about 7 to 12 cycles. Via MiXCR, TCRdb re-called the 5' RACE reads, giving one row per CDR3 protein. Of over a million distinct CDR3 sequences listed, approximately 43% were seen once; the top ten hold 4%. This clonotype was seen a few times. The V end was cut by 4 bases, the J end by 4 bases, with 10 bases between. The CDR3 contains 13 residues. Looked up from germline, CDR1 is ENHRY and CDR2 is SYGVKD. Sequencing was done on a sample of blood. The chain is built from TRBV10-3 and TRBJ1-2; maybe TRBD1 (5 bases). This clonotype was sampled from a woman under 30 in good health. As DNA, the CDR3 is TGTGCCATCAGTGGGGACGGATCCTATGGCTACACCTTC. Translation gives CAISGDGSYGYTF.